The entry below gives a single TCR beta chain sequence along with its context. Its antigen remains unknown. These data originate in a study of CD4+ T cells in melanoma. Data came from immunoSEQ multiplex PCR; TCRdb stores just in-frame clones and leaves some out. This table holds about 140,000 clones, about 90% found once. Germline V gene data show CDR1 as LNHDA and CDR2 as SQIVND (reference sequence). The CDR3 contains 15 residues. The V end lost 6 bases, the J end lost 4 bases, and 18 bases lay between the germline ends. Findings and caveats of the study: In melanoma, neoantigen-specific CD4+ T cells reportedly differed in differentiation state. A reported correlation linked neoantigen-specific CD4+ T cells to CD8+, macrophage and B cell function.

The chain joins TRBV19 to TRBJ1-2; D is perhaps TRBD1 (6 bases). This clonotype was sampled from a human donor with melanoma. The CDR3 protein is CASSRPGHPTYGYTF. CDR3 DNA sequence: TGTGCCAGTAGCCGTCCGGGACATCCGACCTATGGCTACACCTTC.